Listed here are 9 T cell receptor beta chains from one sample, sequenced in a study of CD8 T cells in Susac syndrome. The authors reverse transcribed about 0.45 to 1 ug RNA with random hexamers. In TCRdb, the immunoSEQ multiplex PCR reads were re-called with MiXCR into one record per CDR3 protein. The repertoire holds some 150,000 distinct CDR3 sequences, with approximately 94% as singletons. Specimen: CD8+ T cells from PBMCs. Receptors were obtained from a human donor with multiple sclerosis.

This clonotype has only a few counts. The rearrangement uses TRBV20-1 and TRBJ1-2; 9 positions agree with TRBD1. J gave up 2 bases and V 5 bases, and 3 bases lay outside the gene matches. Germline lookup yields CDR1 DFQATT and CDR2 SNEGSKA (reference sequence). There are 13 residues in the CDR3. CDR3 in amino acids: CSARGQGNYGYTF. In DNA form, the CDR3 reads TGCAGTGCTCGGGGACAGGGCAACTATGGCTACACCTTC.

The V and J genes are TRBV9 and TRBJ2-3; D is unresolved. The V gene lost 4 bases and the J gene lost 6 bases, with 6 bases spanning the gap. The CDR3 loop spans 11 amino acids. Germline CDR1 is SGDLS and CDR2 is YYNGEE. CDR3 nucleotide sequence: TGTGCCAGCAGCTCACGGGATACGCAGTATTTT. It translates to CASSSRDTQYF.

The gene calls are TRBV4-2 and TRBJ1-3; D is uncertain. CDR3 length equals 16 residues. The ends were cut back, 4 bases at V and 0 bases at J, with 13 bases in the middle. Germline CDR1 LGHNA, CDR2 YNFKEQ. For the CDR3, the DNA is TGTGCCAGCAGCCCCACTTTGGGCAGCTCTGGAAACACCATATATTTT. It encodes CASSPTLGSSGNTIYF.

This clonotype was counted only a few times. This chain links TRBV4-1 with TRBJ1-2; the match to TRBD1 covers 7 bases. CDR1 is MGHRA, CDR2 YSYEKL, per germline. CDR3 length: 15 residues. V lost 4 bases to trimming and J lost 2 bases; unmatched junction nucleotides: 7. The CDR3 nucleotides read TGCGCCAGCAGCCCCTCTGACAGGGCCAACTATGGCTACACCTTC. Amino acid sequence: CASSPSDRANYGYTF.

In this sample, this clonotype turned up once. The V call is TRBV5-1, the J call TRBJ2-3, with no clear D. The CDR3 contains 16 residues. V gave up 0 bases and J gave up 0 bases, with 11 bases separating them. CDR1 and CDR2 from the germline V gene are SGHRS and YFSETQ. DNA for the CDR3: TGCGCCAGCAGCTTGGGGCCGGACCCTAGCACAGATACGCAGTATTTT. Amino acids: CASSLGPDPSTDTQYF.

The V call is TRBV23-1, the J call TRBJ1-6; D uncertain. TRBV23-1 has ORF status, its function being uncertain. V was pared by 0 bases and J by 0 bases, with 15 bases between. This CDR3 is 19 amino acids long. CDR3 bases: TGCGCCAGCAGTCAATCCGGAGGGCCCTCTGGCTCCTATAATTCACCCCTCCACTTT. Amino acids: CASSQSGGPSGSYNSPLHF.

The chain is built from TRBV20-1 and TRBJ2-1; weak D call: TRBD2 (6 bases). V was clipped by 1 base and J by 0 bases, with 10 bases between them. CDR3 length equals 15 residues. Germline assignment: CDR1 DFQATT and CDR2 SNEGSKA (reference sequence). In DNA form, the CDR3 reads TGCAGTGCTAGAGTACGGGGGAGCTCCTACAATGAGCAGTTCTTC. The encoded protein is CSARVRGSSYNEQFF.

The chain uses TRBV29-1 and TRBJ1-1; tentative D call: TRBD1 (5 bases). V was shortened by 5 bases and J by 7 bases, with 20 bases between the two germline ends. Per germline, CDR1 SQVTM and CDR2 ANQGSEA. The CDR3 is 14 residues long. The CDR3 nucleotides are TGCAGCGTTCTTAGTTTGGACACCAGCCATGAAGCTTTCTTT. This translates into CSVLSLDTSHEAFF.

The gene calls are TRBV7-9 and TRBJ2-4, with D possibly being TRBD2 (5 bases). From germline, CDR1 is SEHNR and CDR2 FQNEAQ (reference sequence). V lost 1 base and J 3 bases, leaving 10 bases between the germline ends. This CDR3 is built from 15 residues. CDR3 sequence (DNA): TGTGCCAGCAGCTTAGTGGGAGACAACAAAAACATTCAGTACTTC. Protein: CASSLVGDNKNIQYF.